This T cell receptor (beta chain) is from a study of blood T cell repertoires in COVID-19. This clone showed up just a few times. Germline-derived CDR1 and CDR2 are SGHTA and FQGTGA. CDR3 length: 15 residues. The ends lost 0 bases at V and 8 bases at J; junction bases unmatched: 7. Clones were sequenced by immunoSEQ multiplex PCR, and TCRdb holds only the in-frame ones, with some missing. The repertoire includes around 230,000 clones, approximately 90% of them detected once, and 0.72% sits in the top ten. The clonotype was recovered from a man aged 40-49 years with acute or convalescent COVID-19. This sequence joins TRBV7-3 and TRBJ2-1; TRBD2 matches 7 bases. Specimen: peripheral blood. The CDR3 nucleotides read TGTGCCAGCAGCTTAACTAGCGGGCCCCTGGATGAGCAGTTCTTC. The encoded protein is CASSLTSGPLDEQFF. The full variable domain, in which reference TRBV7-3 and TRBJ2-1 provide the parts outside the CDR3, is GAGVSQTPSNKVTEKGKYVELRCDPISGHTALYWYRQSLGQGPEFLIYFQGTGAADDSGLPNDRFFAVRPEGSVSTLKIQRTERGDSAVYLCASSLTSGPLDEQFFGPGTRLTVL.